This T cell receptor beta chain was sequenced in a study of cytomegalovirus exposure and HLA in healthy donors. The sample holds a few counts of this clone. The antigen is unknown. The germline CDR1 and CDR2 sequences are SGHVS and FQNEAQ. V was trimmed by 1 base and J by 2 bases, leaving 14 bases between them. The length of the CDR3 is 17 residues. Study findings and constraints: Rarity characterized most TCR sequences, yet some public TCRs appeared in many donors. The records held CMV serostatus as the only immune exposure information.

The PCR had 60 Vbeta and 13 Jbeta primers. Using immunoSEQ multiplex PCR, the repertoire was profiled, and TCRdb retains in-frame clones only, with some absent. The sample shows about 250,000 clones, roughly 70% of them seen only once. The source material was PBMCs. The TCR originated in a female donor in good health and CMV-seronegative. The chain recombines TRBV7-8 with TRBJ2-2; no clear D. CDR3 residues: CASSLERVEFNTGELFF. CDR3 nucleotide sequence: TGTGCCAGCAGCTTAGAGCGTGTCGAGTTTAACACCGGGGAGCTGTTTTTT.